The 20 T cell receptor beta chains below come from one sample, sequenced in a study of immune cell composition in non-small cell lung cancer. The normal lung sample lay at least 3 cm, and maximally far, from the tumour. Produced via immunoSEQ multiplex PCR; TCRdb's table is partial and in-frame only. Of 4,500 to 6,000 clones listed, 88% were seen once; the top ten hold 5.8%. The source material was non-adjacent lung tissue. The receptor source for this set is a human donor with non-small cell lung cancer. Some clones in this sample may be carry-over from other donors' samples.

V and J are TRBV9 and TRBJ2-2; TRBD2 is a possible D gene (6 bases). The V end was cut by 0 bases, the J end by 3 bases, with 18 bases between. The CDR3 sequence is 18 residues long. CDR1 and CDR2 (germline): SGDLS, YYNGEE. The CDR3 region is CASSVVGAGILDTGELFF. In DNA form, the CDR3 reads TGTGCCAGCAGCGTAGTTGGGGCGGGGATATTGGACACCGGGGAGCTGTTTTTT. Complete variable domain (other parts from reference TRBV9 and TRBJ2-2): DSGVTQTPKHLITATGQRVTLRCSPRSGDLSVYWYQQSLDQGLQFLIQYYNGEERAKGNILERFSAQQFPDLHSELNLSSLELGDSALYFCASSVVGAGILDTGELFFGEGSRLTVL.

This chain joins TRBV5-8 and TRBJ2-3; 8 positions match TRBD2. CDR1 is SGHTS, CDR2 YDEGEE, per germline. The CDR3 totals 15 residues. J was trimmed by 2 bases and V by 5 bases; bases with no gene match: 7. CDR3 amino acids: CASRAERGHTDTQYF. The CDR3 DNA sequence: TGTGCCAGCAGGGCGGAGCGGGGGCACACAGATACGCAGTATTTT.

The rearrangement uses TRBV2 and TRBJ2-6; D is possibly TRBD2 (5 bases). The CDR3 extends over 18 amino acids. V lost 7 bases and J 1 base, leaving 20 bases between the germline ends. Germline V gives CDR1 SNHLY, CDR2 FYNNEI. The CDR3 region has the DNA TGTGCCAGCAAAGTGGAGGCTTTACCTCTATCTGGGGCCAACGTCCTGACTTTC. Translated: CASKVEALPLSGANVLTF.

The CDR3 reads CAITDGDTGELFF. The CDR3 DNA reads as TGTGCCATCACCGACGGAGACACCGGGGAGCTGTTTTTT. The chain links TRBV10-3 to TRBJ2-2; D gene ambiguous. CDR3 length: 13 residues. V was cut by 7 bases and J by 3 bases, with 9 bases left in between. Germline-derived CDR1 and CDR2 are ENHRY and SYGVKD.

The chain employs TRBV29-1 and TRBJ2-2, with a weak D call TRBD1 (6 bases). The CDR3 has 13 amino acids. CDR1 and CDR2 (germline): SQVTM, ANQGSEA. V was trimmed by 4 bases and J by 1 base, leaving 7 bases between them. DNA for the CDR3: TGCAGCGTTGGCAGGGGGAACACCGGGGAGCTGTTTTTT. Amino acid sequence: CSVGRGNTGELFF.

The chain has TRBV28 and TRBJ2-7; 11 bases agree with TRBD1. The J segment lost 4 bases and the V segment lost 3 bases, leaving 5 bases of the junction unmatched. The CDR3 spans 15 residues. The germline V gene has CDR1 MDHEN and CDR2 SYDVKM. The CDR3 DNA reads TGTGCCAGCAGTTTCACCGGGACAGGGGGTTACGAGCAGTACTTC. This encodes CASSFTGTGGYEQYF.

This chain uses TRBV11-2 with TRBJ2-1; 9 nucleotides line up with TRBD2. Germline V gives CDR1 SGHAT, CDR2 FQNNGV. V shed 0 bases, J shed 15 bases, and the junction held 6 bases outside the gene matches. CDR3 length equals 13 residues. The CDR3 region is CASSLDILAGPFF. In nucleotides, the CDR3 is TGTGCCAGCAGCTTAGATATCCTAGCGGGACCGTTCTTC.

V is TRBV9 and J is TRBJ2-1, with 11 bases fitting TRBD2. From germline, CDR1 is SGDLS and CDR2 YYNGEE. CDR3 length: 17 residues. V lost 0 bases to trimming and J lost 4 bases; unmatched junction nucleotides: 6. The CDR3 bases are TGTGCCAGCAGCGTAGGGGTAGCGGGAGGGCATTACAATGAGCAGTTCTTC. It yields the protein CASSVGVAGGHYNEQFF.

The genes are TRBV30 and TRBJ2-1; the match to TRBD1 covers 8 bases. Germline values: CDR1 GTSNPN, CDR2 SVGIG (reference sequence). The trim removed 4 bases at V and 4 bases at J, leaving 6 bases unmatched. The length of the CDR3 is 14 residues. CDR3 coding DNA: TGTGCCTGGACCTCCGGACAGGGTTACAATGAGCAGTTCTTC. Translation: CAWTSGQGYNEQFF.

The rearrangement links TRBV5-1 to TRBJ2-3; tentatively, D is TRBD1 (5 bases). Looked up from germline, CDR1 is SGHRS and CDR2 is YFSETQ. V was shortened by 0 bases and J by 0 bases, with 5 bases between the two germline ends. The CDR3 runs 14 residues. This CDR3 reads CASSLEGSTDTQYF. The CDR3 DNA sequence: TGCGCCAGCAGCTTGGAGGGGAGCACAGATACGCAGTATTTT.

In DNA form, the CDR3 reads TGTGCCAGCAGCCATCACAAAGCAAGTACAGGGCCTGGGGCCAACGTCCTGACTTTC. Encoded protein: CASSHHKASTGPGANVLTF. The chain has TRBV7-3 and TRBJ2-6; D is perhaps TRBD1 (6 bases). Germline CDR1 reads SGHTA; CDR2 reads FQGTGA. V was clipped by 5 bases and J by 2 bases, with 22 bases between them. CDR3 length: 19 residues.

CDR3 sequence: CASSQDKRHYEQYF. DNA for the CDR3: TGCGCCAGCAGCCAAGATAAGCGTCACTACGAGCAGTACTTC. The chain has TRBV4-3 and TRBJ2-7, with D unresolved. The CDR3 covers 14 residues. Trimming pared 0 bases from V and 3 bases from J, leaving 9 bases between. Per the germline V gene, CDR1 is LGHNA and CDR2 is YSLEER.

The chain has TRBV2 and TRBJ2-2, with 10 bases fitting TRBD2. Germline V lookup: CDR1 SNHLY, CDR2 FYNNEI. CDR3 length: 15 residues. The V and J ends lost 3 bases and 6 bases, in that order; junction bases with no gene match: 4. Here the CDR3 DNA reads TGTGCCAGCAGTGAGCGGCTAGCGGGGGCCGGGGAGCTGTTTTTT. Encoded protein: CASSERLAGAGELFF.

This chain links TRBV30 with TRBJ2-7; D unresolved. The CDR3 has 13 amino acids. Germline CDR1 GTSNPN, CDR2 SVGIG (reference sequence). Trimming removed 1 base at V and 7 bases at J, with 14 bases between. The CDR3 coding sequence is TGTGCCTGGAGTGCACGGCCGCCGAGGGAGCAGTACTTC. Protein product: CAWSARPPREQYF.

The V gene is TRBV28, the J gene TRBJ2-7, with TRBD1 matching 9 bases. Germline V gene lookup returns CDR1 MDHEN and CDR2 SYDVKM. The CDR3 length is 15 residues. V shed 3 bases, J shed 0 bases, and the junction held 3 bases outside the gene matches. The DNA of the CDR3 is TGTGCCAGCAGTTTGGGGACAGGGAACTCCTACGAGCAGTACTTC. Protein sequence: CASSLGTGNSYEQYF. The entire variable domain, with the rest obtained from reference TRBV28 and TRBJ2-7, is as follows: DVKVTQSSRYLVKRTGEKVFLECVQDMDHENMFWYRQDPGLGLRLIYFSYDVKMKEKGDIPEGYSVSREKKERFSLILESASTNQTSMYLCASSLGTGNSYEQYFGPGTRLTVT.

The chain has TRBV5-4 and TRBJ1-1, with 9 nucleotides matching TRBD1. CDR3 length: 14 residues. Per germline, CDR1 SGHNT and CDR2 YYREEE (reference sequence). Trimming at V came to 5 bases and at J to 3 bases, leaving 5 bases not matched to a gene. The CDR3 DNA follows: TGTGCCAGCAGTCCAAGGACAGGGGACACTGAAGCTTTCTTT. It translates to CASSPRTGDTEAFF.

This clone was detected only a few times. The J gene is TRBJ2-1, the V gene TRBV7-9, with 7 bases lining up with TRBD2. The CDR3 runs to 17 residues. J gave up 0 bases and V 1 base, and 6 bases lay outside the gene matches. The germline CDR1 and CDR2 sequences are SEHNR and FQNEAQ (reference sequence). CDR3 DNA: TGTGCCAGCAGCTTAGGGGAAGGCGGGAGCTCCTACAATGAGCAGTTCTTC. It yields the protein CASSLGEGGSSYNEQFF.

The V and J genes are TRBV2 and TRBJ2-5, with a weak D call TRBD2 (6 bases). Germline V CDR1 and CDR2: SNHLY, FYNNEI. V gave up 6 bases and J gave up 9 bases, with 17 bases separating them. There are 13 residues in the CDR3. In nucleotides, the CDR3 is TGTGCCAGCAGCGGAGGGACGGCCCCATCCCAGTACTTC. It yields the protein CASSGGTAPSQYF.

The genes are TRBV11-1 and TRBJ2-5, with D possibly being TRBD2 (6 bases). The CDR3 loop spans 15 amino acids. The germline V and J ends were trimmed by 5 bases and 3 bases, with 16 bases remaining between them. Germline V gene lookup returns CDR1 SGHAT and CDR2 FQDESV (reference sequence). CDR3 DNA: TGTGCCAGCAGCGGATCCGGGACTCCCGAAGAGACCCAGTACTTC. Encoded protein: CASSGSGTPEETQYF.

The V gene is TRBV18, the J gene TRBJ2-7; the match to TRBD2 covers 13 bases. Germline CDR1 is KGHSH and CDR2 is LQKENI. With 5 bases clipped from V and 2 bases from J, the junction kept 3 bases outside the gene matches. The CDR3 has 15 residues. CDR3 sequence (DNA): TGTGCCAGCTCAGAACTAGCGGGAGGGCCCTACGAGCAGTACTTC. This encodes CASSELAGGPYEQYF.